This T cell receptor (beta chain) was found in a study of identical twins. Study-level points and caveats: Excess sharing between twins was weaker in beta out-of-frame sequences. An excess of low generation probability was shown by twin-shared out-of-frame alpha sequences. Cross-sectional statistics underpinned the conclusions; the same donors were not followed.

This clonotype was seen only a few times. The antigen remains undetermined. TCRdb re-derived calls from the 5' RACE reads in MiXCR, one entry per CDR3 protein. This table holds a few hundred thousand distinct CDR3 sequences, approximately 10% found once. J gave up 5 bases and V 5 bases, and 10 bases lay outside the gene matches. CDR3 length: 17 amino acids. Germline CDR1 is SEHNR and CDR2 is FQNEAQ (reference sequence). In addition, the sample was reused for a study of yellow fever vaccine responses in identical twins.

The source of this sequence is a woman younger than 30 in good health. The specimen was PBMCs. The chain recombines TRBV7-9 with TRBJ2-5; 14 nucleotides agree with TRBD2. The DNA of the CDR3 is TGTGCCAGCAGCCCCCGGACTAGCGGGAGGCCTTTGGAGACCCAGTACTTC. It specifies CASSPRTSGRPLETQYF.